The next 18 T cell receptor beta chains were all read from a single sample in a study of cytomegalovirus exposure and HLA in healthy donors (dated by TCRdb to the late 2010s). The method was the immunoSEQ multiplex PCR assay. A mixture of 60 forward primers for TCR Vbeta segments and 13 reverse primers for TCR Jbeta segments was used in the multiplex PCR. TCRdb carries this immuneACCESS record with in-frame sequences only. Its versions omit some clonotypes, under half of them owing to an unresolved V gene in the studies checked, with the rest unexplained. A total of some 180,000 clones appear in this sample, around 87% of them only once. Jointly, the top ten make up approximately 0.98% of the sample. The sequenced material came from PBMCs. The receptors originated from a boy aged 2 to 9 in good health and CMV-seronegative.

The chain carries TRBV6-1 and TRBJ1-2; no firm D call. The germline CDR1 and CDR2 sequences are MNHNS and SASEGT. The ends were cut back, 6 bases at V and 4 bases at J, with 6 bases in the middle. This CDR3 comprises 11 residues. CDR3 amino acids: CASRPTYGYTF. CDR3 nucleotides: TGTGCCAGCAGACCTACCTATGGCTACACCTTC.

The rearrangement uses TRBV9 and TRBJ2-1, with D possibly matching TRBD2 (6 bases). The CDR3 loop spans 14 amino acids. Germline V gene data show CDR1 as SGDLS and CDR2 as YYNGEE. V was pared by 0 bases and J by 3 bases, with 7 bases between. The chain's CDR3 is CASSVGGVYNEQFF. CDR3 nucleotides: TGTGCCAGCAGCGTAGGGGGGGTCTACAATGAGCAGTTCTTC.

The chain links TRBV5-1 to TRBJ2-1, with TRBD2 identical over 9 bases. In germline, CDR1 is SGHRS, CDR2 YFSETQ. The CDR3 spans 18 residues. The J segment lost 2 bases and the V segment lost 4 bases, leaving 13 bases of the junction unmatched. CDR3 nucleotide sequence: TGCGCCAGCAGCCCCGATTCGAGCGGGGGGCCCGCCTACAATGAGCAGTTCTTC. This translates into CASSPDSSGGPAYNEQFF. The full variable domain, its missing parts supplied by reference TRBV5-1 and TRBJ2-1, is KAGVTQTPRYLIKTRGQQVTLSCSPISGHRSVSWYQQTPGQGLQFLFEYFSETQRNKGNFPGRFSGRQFSNSRSEMNVSTLELGDSALYLCASSPDSSGGPAYNEQFFGPGTRLTVL.

V usage is TRBV19 and J usage is TRBJ2-1; 10 bases are shared with TRBD1. The CDR3 is made up of 15 amino acids. V was clipped by 8 bases and J by 6 bases; unmatched bases: 10. The germline V gene has CDR1 LNHDA and CDR2 SQIVND (reference sequence). The CDR3 nucleotides are TGTGCCAGTGGAAGGACAGGGGGTACCCCCAATGAGCAGTTCTTC. Translation: CASGRTGGTPNEQFF.

The chain is built from TRBV28 and TRBJ1-2; no firm D call. Germline lookup yields CDR1 MDHEN and CDR2 SYDVKM. The CDR3 is 14 residues long. Trimming pared 2 bases from V and 8 bases from J, leaving 15 bases between. The CDR3: CASSLVSRAGGYTF. CDR3 nucleotide sequence: TGTGCCAGCAGTTTAGTTTCGAGGGCTGGCGGCTACACCTTC.

This chain links TRBV7-9 with TRBJ1-1; no clear D gene. This CDR3 comprises 13 residues. V lost 6 bases, J lost 1 base, and 9 bases lay in between. CDR1 SEHNR and CDR2 FQNEAQ come from the germline V gene (reference sequence). Written as DNA, the CDR3 is TGTGCCAGCAGTAGAGGCAGGAACACTGAAGCTTTCTTT. Translating gives CASSRGRNTEAFF.

The J gene is TRBJ2-3, the V gene TRBV13; 8 nucleotides line up with TRBD1. After removal of 3 bases from V and 4 bases from J, the junction contained 12 bases not matched to a gene. The CDR3 loop spans 17 amino acids. The V gene's germline CDR1 is PRHDT and CDR2 FYEKMQ (reference sequence). As DNA, the CDR3 is TGTGCCAGCAGCTTCTCCGCAGGGGGCGCTCGGTCAGATACGCAGTATTTT. Protein product: CASSFSAGGARSDTQYF.

The genes are TRBV27 and TRBJ1-5; 7 nucleotides line up with TRBD1. Germline CDR1 and CDR2: MNHEY and SMNVEV (reference sequence). The V gene end was trimmed by 5 bases and the J gene end by 7 bases; junction bases not matched to a gene: 11. The CDR3 is 15 residues long. CDR3 region: CASSRDRVVGQPQHF. The CDR3 DNA reads TGTGCCAGCAGTCGCGACAGGGTGGTAGGACAGCCCCAGCATTTT.

The chain combines TRBV28 with TRBJ1-2; 10 nucleotides line up with TRBD1. V lost 5 bases to trimming and J lost 9 bases; unmatched junction nucleotides: 9. In germline, CDR1 is MDHEN, CDR2 SYDVKM. This CDR3 has 14 amino acids. The DNA of the CDR3 is TGTGCCAGCAGTCCGGACAGGGGGATTGAGTGCTACACCTTC. Its protein is CASSPDRGIECYTF.

This clone was picked up a small number of times. The rearrangement joins TRBV6-6 to TRBJ1-1; D gene uncertain. Trimming left V 8 bases short and J 1 base short, with 8 bases between. The CDR3 has 12 residues. Germline CDR1 MNHNY, CDR2 SVGAGI (reference sequence). In nucleotides, the CDR3 is TGTGCCAGCTGCCGAGGGAACACTGAAGCTTTCTTT. Translated: CASCRGNTEAFF.

This clone turned up a few times. DNA of the CDR3: TGTGCCAGCGCACTTGTCCCCACAGATACGCAGTATTTT. It encodes CASALVPTDTQYF. The chain carries TRBV6-5 and TRBJ2-3; D gene unclear. CDR1 and CDR2 from the germline V gene are MNHEY and SVGAGI. V lost 8 bases and J 2 bases, leaving 11 bases between the germline ends. The CDR3 has 13 amino acids.

The rearrangement joins TRBV7-9 to TRBJ1-2; no clear D gene. V was pared by 4 bases and J by 8 bases, with 8 bases between. CDR3 length equals 11 residues. CDR1 is SEHNR, CDR2 FQNEAQ, per germline (reference sequence). The CDR3 loop is CASSSDGGYTF. In DNA, the CDR3 is TGTGCCAGCAGCTCCGATGGCGGCTACACCTTC.

The J gene is TRBJ2-3, the V gene TRBV5-1; 10 positions agree with TRBD2. The CDR3 covers 16 residues. Germline V gene lookup returns CDR1 SGHRS and CDR2 YFSETQ. The junction had 10 bases not matched to a gene; V was cut back by 5 bases and J by 4 bases. The CDR3 region has the DNA TGCGCCAGCAGGCCGAGCGGGAGGGATGGGGCAGATACGCAGTATTTT. Translated, it gives CASRPSGRDGADTQYF.

This clone was recorded only once. V is TRBV30 and J is TRBJ2-3; 7 bases line up with TRBD1. V lost 1 base to trimming and J lost 4 bases; unmatched junction nucleotides: 8. Germline V lookup: CDR1 GTSNPN, CDR2 SVGIG (reference sequence). The CDR3 sequence is 15 residues long. CDR3 sequence: CAWSEATGSADTQYF. The CDR3 DNA reads as TGTGCCTGGAGTGAGGCGACAGGGAGCGCAGATACGCAGTATTTT.

This sequence joins TRBV7-9 and TRBJ2-5; possible D gene TRBD2, 7 bases. The CDR3 has 17 residues. V lost 5 bases to trimming and J lost 1 base, with 20 bases between them. Germline values: CDR1 SEHNR, CDR2 FQNEAQ (reference sequence). This CDR3 reads CASSGSKGGAFQETQYF. The CDR3 DNA sequence: TGTGCCAGCAGCGGGTCTAAAGGGGGGGCCTTCCAAGAGACCCAGTACTTC.

The chain has TRBV7-2 and TRBJ1-1; 8 bases line up with TRBD1. The CDR3 spans 14 residues. V shed 5 bases, J shed 6 bases, and the junction held 8 bases outside the gene matches. Germline assignment: CDR1 SGHTA and CDR2 FQGNSA. CDR3 residues: CASSGSGGWAEAFF. CDR3 sequence (DNA): TGTGCCAGCAGCGGATCAGGGGGCTGGGCTGAAGCTTTCTTT.

This chain connects TRBV7-2 to TRBJ2-7; D remains ambiguous. The V gene lost 1 base and the J gene lost 5 bases, with 12 bases spanning the gap. Per germline, CDR1 SGHTA and CDR2 FQGNSA. The CDR3 contains 14 residues. This CDR3 is CASSLGSRSDEQYF. As DNA, the CDR3 is TGTGCCAGCAGCTTAGGTTCCAGGTCGGACGAGCAGTACTTC.

The rearrangement links TRBV29-1 to TRBJ1-1, with D possibly TRBD1 on 6 matching bases. V lost 6 bases and J lost 0, with 11 bases in between. Germline CDR1 is SQVTM and CDR2 is ANQGSEA. The CDR3 spans 13 residues. CDR3 amino acids: CSVSGVLNTEAFF. For the CDR3, the DNA is TGCAGCGTGTCAGGGGTACTGAACACTGAAGCTTTCTTT.